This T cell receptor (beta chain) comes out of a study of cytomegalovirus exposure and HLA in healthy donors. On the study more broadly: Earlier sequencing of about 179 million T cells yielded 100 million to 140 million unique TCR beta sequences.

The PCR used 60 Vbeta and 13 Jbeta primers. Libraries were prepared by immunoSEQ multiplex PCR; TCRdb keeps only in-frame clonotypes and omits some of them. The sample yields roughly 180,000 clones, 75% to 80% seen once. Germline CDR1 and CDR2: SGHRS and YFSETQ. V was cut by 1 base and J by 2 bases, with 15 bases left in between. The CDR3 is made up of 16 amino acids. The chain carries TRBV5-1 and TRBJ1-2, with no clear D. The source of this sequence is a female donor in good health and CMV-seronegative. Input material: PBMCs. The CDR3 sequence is CASSLNGAFGNYGYTF. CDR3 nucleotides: TGCGCCAGCAGCTTGAACGGAGCCTTCGGAAACTATGGCTACACCTTC.